The 26 T cell receptor beta chains reported below all come from one sample, sequenced in a study of identical twins. TCRdb re-called the 5' RACE reads with MiXCR, one entry per CDR3 protein. Here the sample spans 250,000 or so distinct CDR3 sequences, roughly 12% being singletons. The same data also contributed to another study, on yellow fever vaccine responses in identical twins.

The sample was memory (CD45RO+) T cells sorted from blood. The receptors derive from a woman younger than 35 in good health.

This chain connects TRBV18 to TRBJ2-1; D is uncertain. With 3 bases removed from V and 8 bases from J, the gap between germline ends came to 5 bases. The CDR3 sequence is 11 residues long. Germline V gene data show CDR1 as KGHSH and CDR2 as LQKENI. The CDR3 protein is CASSPQHEQFF. The CDR3 DNA is TGTGCCAGCTCACCTCAACATGAGCAGTTCTTC.

This clonotype showed up many times. The V call is TRBV4-3, the J call TRBJ2-5; D is possibly TRBD1 (6 bases). Deletions cut 2 bases from V and 7 bases from J, with 14 bases between. Germline V lookup: CDR1 LGHNA, CDR2 YSLEER. The CDR3 extends over 14 amino acids. The CDR3 region is CASSQTYRARTQYF. DNA of the CDR3: TGCGCCAGCAGCCAAACCTACAGGGCACGGACCCAGTACTTC.

This rearrangement joins TRBV10-3 to TRBJ2-2; 9 bases line up with TRBD1. The length of the CDR3 is 15 residues. CDR1 and CDR2 from the germline V gene are ENHRY and SYGVKD. V was clipped by 6 bases and J by 7 bases; unmatched bases: 9. DNA for the CDR3: TGTGCCATCAGCTACGAACAGGGGGCTGTCGGGGAGCTGTTTTTT. It specifies CAISYEQGAVGELFF.

The sample holds a few counts of this clonotype. The chain couples TRBV20-1 to TRBJ2-1; the D gene is possibly TRBD2 (6 bases). The CDR3 covers 14 residues. Germline V gene data show CDR1 as DFQATT and CDR2 as SNEGSKA (reference sequence). With 1 base removed from V and 1 base from J, the gap between germline ends came to 8 bases. CDR3 nucleotide sequence: TGCAGTGCTAGAGTGGAGGGGTCCTACAATGAGCAGTTCTTC. Translated, it gives CSARVEGSYNEQFF.

The sample holds many counts of this clonotype. The chain links TRBV20-1 to TRBJ2-1; possible D gene TRBD2, 6 bases. The V end lost 1 base, the J end lost 4 bases, and 14 bases lay between the germline ends. This CDR3 comprises 15 residues. Germline V gene data show CDR1 as DFQATT and CDR2 as SNEGSKA (reference sequence). The CDR3 reads CSARGYLARYNEQFF. The DNA for the CDR3 is TGCAGTGCTAGAGGGTACCTAGCGAGATACAATGAGCAGTTCTTC.

The table lists this clonotype with a few counts. J is TRBJ1-1 and V is TRBV19; D unclear. Trimming shortened V by 7 bases and J by 7 bases, and 10 bases separated the two germline ends. There are 11 residues in the CDR3. Germline CDR1 and CDR2: LNHDA and SQIVND (reference sequence). The CDR3 bases are TGTGCCAGTACTGCGTGGGGTGAAGCTTTCTTT. As protein: CASTAWGEAFF.

This clonotype showed up many times. This sequence joins TRBV20-1 and TRBJ2-5, with 7 bases identical to TRBD2. V trimming: 5 bases; J trimming: 5 bases; junction bases outside the gene matches: 23. This CDR3 has 18 amino acids. CDR1 is DFQATT and CDR2 is SNEGSKA in the germline V gene (reference sequence). The CDR3, as DNA: TGCAGTGCTCGCCAAATGGGAGCGGGACTTAAGAGTACGGAGACCCAGTACTTC. It yields the protein CSARQMGAGLKSTETQYF.

This clonotype was counted ten times or more. The chain joins TRBV5-1 to TRBJ2-5, with 8 bases that match TRBD2. The CDR3 is made up of 15 amino acids. Per the germline V gene, CDR1 is SGHRS and CDR2 is YFSETQ. The ends lost 2 bases at V and 2 bases at J; junction bases unmatched: 5. For the CDR3, the DNA is TGCGCCAGCAGCTTCACGACTAGCGCTCAAGAGACCCAGTACTTC. Protein: CASSFTTSAQETQYF.

The sample holds many counts of this clonotype. V is TRBV3-1 and J is TRBJ2-5; possible D gene TRBD1, 6 bases. The CDR3 contains 15 residues. V was trimmed by 0 bases and J by 0 bases, leaving 8 bases between them. CDR1 is LGHDT, CDR2 YNNKEL, per germline (reference sequence). CDR3 coding DNA: TGTGCCAGCAGCCAAGACCGGGACAACCAAGAGACCCAGTACTTC. Its translation: CASSQDRDNQETQYF.

This clonotype was seen repeatedly, ten times or more. This chain uses TRBV29-1 with TRBJ2-1; a weak D match, TRBD1 (6 bases). The V end was cut by 7 bases, the J end by 0 bases, with 13 bases between. This CDR3 region has 14 residues. From germline, CDR1 is SQVTM and CDR2 ANQGSEA. The CDR3 bases are TGCAGCGCTCGACAGGCCAGCTCCTACAATGAGCAGTTCTTC. It is translated as CSARQASSYNEQFF.

The chain combines TRBV11-2 with TRBJ2-7; 7 nucleotides line up with TRBD2. Losses at the gene ends were 0 bases for V and 6 bases for J; bases not matched to a gene: 8. CDR3 length: 15 amino acids. From germline, CDR1 is SGHAT and CDR2 FQNNGV. The CDR3 nucleotides are TGTGCCAGCAGCTTAGACAGCGGACTAGGCTCCGAGCAGTACTTC. Encoded protein: CASSLDSGLGSEQYF.

At least ten counts were recorded for this clonotype. The chain is built from TRBV28 and TRBJ1-1, with D hard to call. The CDR3 is 12 amino acids. CDR1 MDHEN and CDR2 SYDVKM come from the germline V gene. Between the trimmed V and J ends, which lost 3 bases and 7 bases, there was a span of 9 bases. The CDR3 here is CASSFRDGEAFF. The CDR3 bases are TGTGCCAGCAGTTTTCGGGATGGTGAAGCTTTCTTT.

V is TRBV24-1 and J is TRBJ2-7, with TRBD2 matching over 11 bases. The V gene end was trimmed by 4 bases and the J gene end by 2 bases; junction bases not matched to a gene: 6. In germline, CDR1 is KGHDR, CDR2 SFDVKD. The CDR3 is 16 amino acids. This CDR3 is CATSEGTSGKTYEQYF. In DNA form, the CDR3 reads TGTGCCACCAGTGAGGGGACTAGCGGAAAAACCTACGAGCAGTACTTC.

This clonotype was detected ten times or more. The V and J genes are TRBV9 and TRBJ2-1, with 8 bases fitting TRBD2. This CDR3 region has 15 residues. The germline CDR1 and CDR2 sequences are SGDLS and YYNGEE. J lost 8 bases, V lost 4 bases, and 11 bases had no gene match. CDR3 nucleotide sequence: TGTGCCAGCAGCCCCCGTAGTAGCGGGAAGCATGAGCAGTTCTTC. This translates into CASSPRSSGKHEQFF.

In its sample, this clonotype was seen a few times. This chain joins TRBV5-1 and TRBJ2-1; 8 bases align to TRBD2. The CDR3 covers 15 residues. The germline gives CDR1 SGHRS, CDR2 YFSETQ. V gave up 0 bases and J gave up 4 bases; unmatched junction bases: 3. In DNA form, the CDR3 reads TGCGCCAGCAGCTTGGACGGGAGGGCTTACAATGAGCAGTTCTTC. Protein: CASSLDGRAYNEQFF.

V usage is TRBV12-3 or TRBV12-4 and J usage is TRBJ2-1; the D call may be TRBD1 or TRBD2 (5 bases each). The ends were cut back, 4 bases at V and 3 bases at J, with 16 bases in the middle. The CDR3 length is 16 residues. The CDR3 nucleotides read TGTGCCAGCAGTTCCAATGAGGGGACCGGCTACAATGAGCAGTTCTTC. Protein sequence: CASSSNEGTGYNEQFF.

There are a few counts of this clonotype. This chain joins TRBV9 and TRBJ2-3; 11 nucleotides agree with TRBD2. The CDR3 extends over 16 amino acids. Germline CDR1 and CDR2: SGDLS and YYNGEE. V lost 3 bases to trimming and J lost 2 bases; unmatched junction nucleotides: 5. The DNA of the CDR3 is TGTGCCAGCAGCGAGGGGACTAGCGGTTCCACAGATACGCAGTATTTT. Translating gives CASSEGTSGSTDTQYF.

V usage is TRBV20-1 and J usage is TRBJ2-6, with D unresolved. Trimming left V 1 base short and J 1 base short, with 5 bases between. This CDR3 has 14 amino acids. Germline CDR1 is DFQATT and CDR2 is SNEGSKA (reference sequence). The chain's CDR3 is CSARGNSGANVLTF. The CDR3, as DNA: TGCAGTGCTAGAGGGAATTCTGGGGCCAACGTCCTGACTTTC.

This clonotype was seen only a few times. This chain uses TRBV27 with TRBJ1-1, with 7 positions matching TRBD1. V shed 5 bases and J 7 bases; nucleotides not matched to a gene: 7. The V gene's germline CDR1 is MNHEY and CDR2 SMNVEV (reference sequence). The CDR3 contains 13 residues. CDR3 in DNA: TGTGCCAGCAGTGCTTACAGGGGCGGTGAAGCTTTCTTT. It translates to CASSAYRGGEAFF.

This clonotype was counted ten times or more. This sequence joins TRBV12-3 or TRBV12-4 and TRBJ2-3; D is ambiguous. The length of the CDR3 is 11 residues. The V and J ends lost 5 bases and 7 bases respectively, with 7 bases between them. For the CDR3, the DNA is TGTGCCAGCAGTCCCTCTCATACGCAGTATTTT. It translates to CASSPSHTQYF.

In this sample, this clonotype turned up a few times. The junction does not match germline at one end; this may be a read error. This chain connects TRBV20-1 to TRBJ2-1; 8 bases are shared with TRBD1. CDR1 and CDR2 (germline): DFQATT, SNEGSKA (reference sequence). The CDR3 consists of 18 residues. Here the CDR3 reads CCARVTAGDRGSYNEQFF. In DNA, the CDR3 is TGCTGTGCTAGAGTCACCGCCGGTGACAGGGGTTCCTACAATGAGCAGTTCTTC.

This clonotype appeared many times. This chain connects TRBV24-1 to TRBJ2-1, with 8 bases fitting TRBD1. This CDR3 has 16 amino acids. Trimming cost V 4 bases and J 4 bases; bases outside gene matches: 8. Germline values: CDR1 KGHDR, CDR2 SFDVKD. The CDR3 nucleotides read TGTGCCACCAGTGAACAAGGACAGGGTCGGTACAATGAGCAGTTCTTC. Translating it yields CATSEQGQGRYNEQFF.

The chain carries TRBV7-2 and TRBJ2-2; 7 bases line up with TRBD2. The CDR3 has 16 residues. The V segment lost 0 bases and the J segment 5 bases; nucleotides outside the gene matches: 6. The V gene's germline CDR1 is SGHTA and CDR2 FQGNSA. This CDR3 is CASSLAAAGLTGELFF. The CDR3 DNA follows: TGTGCCAGCAGCTTAGCTGCAGCGGGGTTGACCGGGGAGCTGTTTTTT.

V gene TRBV5-1 combines with J gene TRBJ2-5; 8 bases fit TRBD1. V lost 2 bases to trimming and J lost 5 bases; unmatched junction nucleotides: 14. In germline, CDR1 is SGHRS, CDR2 YFSETQ. The CDR3 is made up of 17 amino acids. Written as DNA, the CDR3 is TGCGCCAGCAGCTTTCGAGGACAGGGCCAAGGGGGGGAGACCCAGTACTTC. It is translated as CASSFRGQGQGGETQYF.

This clonotype has a handful of counts. The CDR3 loop reads CASRATSGSSGELFF. CDR3 bases: TGTGCCAGCCGGGCCACTAGCGGGAGTAGCGGGGAGCTGTTTTTT. The chain uses TRBV2 and TRBJ2-2; 11 nucleotides agree with TRBD2. Trimming removed 8 bases from V and 7 bases from J; junction bases left unmatched: 9. The CDR3 length is 15 residues. CDR1 is SNHLY, CDR2 FYNNEI, per germline.

The V and J genes are TRBV4-2 and TRBJ1-6; D not certain. Looked up from germline, CDR1 is LGHNA and CDR2 is YNFKEQ. This CDR3 has 17 amino acids. V was clipped by 5 bases and J by 5 bases, with 19 bases between them. CDR3 sequence reads: CASSRKRDGGDNSPLHF. The CDR3 bases are TGTGCCAGCAGCAGAAAGCGAGATGGCGGGGATAATTCACCCCTCCACTTT.